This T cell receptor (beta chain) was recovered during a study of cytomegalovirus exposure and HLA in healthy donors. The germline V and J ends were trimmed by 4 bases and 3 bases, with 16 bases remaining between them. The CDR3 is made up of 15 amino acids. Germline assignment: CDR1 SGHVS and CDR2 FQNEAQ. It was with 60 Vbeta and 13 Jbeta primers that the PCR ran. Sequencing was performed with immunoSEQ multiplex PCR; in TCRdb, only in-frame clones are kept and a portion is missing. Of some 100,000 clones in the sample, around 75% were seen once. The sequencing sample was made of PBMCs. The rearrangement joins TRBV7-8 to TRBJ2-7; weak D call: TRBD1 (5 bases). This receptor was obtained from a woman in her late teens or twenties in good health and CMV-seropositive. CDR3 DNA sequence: TGTGCCAGCAGCTCATTTCCCGGACAACACTACGAGCAGTACTTC. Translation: CASSSFPGQHYEQYF.